This TCR beta chain was recovered during a study of monozygotic twins with inflammatory bowel disease. General study results and limits: Differences in immunosuppressive treatment may have been a source of added variability in patient repertoires.

Each donor supplied around 2.3 ml of blood. Germline lookup yields CDR1 SGHRS and CDR2 YFSETQ. The CDR3 totals 14 residues. A total RNA quantity of approximately 3,700 ng went into each TCR library. From the 5' RACE reads, TCRdb lists one entry per CDR3 protein and no DNA. In all, the sample yields 200,000 to 250,000 distinct CDR3 sequences. For this clonotype: The antigen is unknown.

The rearrangement uses TRBV5-1 and TRBJ1-2; TCRdb selects TRBD1, and the lack of DNA leaves this call unchecked. The source material was blood. This clonotype originated in a human donor with ulcerative colitis or Crohn's disease, or a healthy co-twin of an affected twin (not recorded which). The CDR3 loop is CASSLQGANYGYTF. The full variable domain, in which reference TRBV5-1 and TRBJ1-2 provide the parts outside the CDR3, is KAGVTQTPRYLIKTRGQQVTLSCSPISGHRSVSWYQQTPGQGLQFLFEYFSETQRNKGNFPGRFSGRQFSNSRSEMNVSTLELGDSALYLCASSLQGANYGYTFGSGTRLTVV.